This T cell receptor beta chain originates from a study of blood T cells in healthy people across ages. This CDR3 comprises 18 residues. In germline, CDR1 is SGDLS, CDR2 YYNGEE. V trimming: 1 base; J trimming: 1 base; junction bases outside the gene matches: 7. Combining a sample-barcoded 5' primer with a J-beta primer mix, a second PCR ran for about 6 to 12 cycles. At least 3 million CDR3-containing paired-end reads were obtained per sample. TCRdb re-called the 5' RACE reads through MiXCR, storing one row per CDR3 protein. The repertoire holds approximately 830,000 distinct CDR3 sequences, with around two thirds as singletons.

Sequencing was carried out using blood. The origin of this receptor is a man between 25 and 39 years old in good health. The chain couples TRBV9 to TRBJ2-5; 13 bases match TRBD2. CDR3 DNA sequence: TGTGCCAGCAGCGTATCCCCGACTAGCGGGGGGACCCAAGAGACCCAGTACTTC. Amino acids: CASSVSPTSGGTQETQYF.